A single T cell receptor beta chain is shown here with its context. Its specificity is not known. The data originate from a study of monozygotic twins with inflammatory bowel disease. The RNA usage for each TCR library was around 3.5 ug of total RNA. From the 5' RACE reads, TCRdb lists one entry per CDR3 protein and no DNA. Recorded for this sample: 400,000 to 500,000 distinct CDR3 sequences. Whole-study findings and limits: Twins with IBD had fewer clonotypes in common with others than healthy twins, particularly during disease activity.

Each donor supplied about 2.5 ml of blood. The V gene's germline CDR1 is MGHDK and CDR2 SYGVNS. The CDR3 is 13 amino acids. Source material: blood. The chain has TRBV25-1 and TRBJ2-7; TCRdb selects TRBD1, and the lack of DNA leaves this call unchecked. This receptor was obtained from a human donor with ulcerative colitis or Crohn's disease, or a healthy co-twin of an affected twin (not recorded which). The CDR3 sequence is CASRGQGSYEQYF.